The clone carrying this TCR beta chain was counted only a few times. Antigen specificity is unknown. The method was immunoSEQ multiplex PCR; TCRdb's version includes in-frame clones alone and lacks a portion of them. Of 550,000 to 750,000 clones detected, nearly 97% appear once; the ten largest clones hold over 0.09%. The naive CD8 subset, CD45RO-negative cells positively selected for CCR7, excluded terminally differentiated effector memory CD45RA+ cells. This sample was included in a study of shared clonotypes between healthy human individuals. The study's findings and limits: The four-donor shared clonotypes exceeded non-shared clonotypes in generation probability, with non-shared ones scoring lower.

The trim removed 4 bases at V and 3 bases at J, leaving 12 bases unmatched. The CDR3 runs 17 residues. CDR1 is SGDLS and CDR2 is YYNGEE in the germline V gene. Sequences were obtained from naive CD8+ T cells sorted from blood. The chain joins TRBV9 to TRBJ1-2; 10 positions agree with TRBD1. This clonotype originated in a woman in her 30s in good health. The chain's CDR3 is CASSPRDRGIRDYGYTF. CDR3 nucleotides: TGTGCCAGCAGCCCCCGGGACAGGGGAATAAGAGACTATGGCTACACCTTC. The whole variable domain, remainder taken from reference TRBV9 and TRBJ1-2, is DSGVTQTPKHLITATGQRVTLRCSPRSGDLSVYWYQQSLDQGLQFLIQYYNGEERAKGNILERFSAQQFPDLHSELNLSSLELGDSALYFCASSPRDRGIRDYGYTFGSGTRLTVV.